This TCR beta chain was sequenced in a study of blood T cells in healthy people across ages (dated by TCRdb to the mid-2010s). In the study overall: In model experiments, template switching captured roughly one uniquely barcoded TCR beta cDNA molecule for every two T cells. To track age-related changes in TCR beta repertoire diversity, the study relied on deep sequencing normalized with unique cDNA molecular identifiers. Four age groups were formed from the donors: young (average approximately 17 years), middle-aged (more than 35), aged (around 68) and long-lived (around 82). To avoid experimental bias, donors of different ages were spread randomly across the sequencing lanes. Using the same blood draw, the study looked at two additional independent replicas of 1 million unique cDNA reads for two donors, one aged 18 to 30 and the other aged 80 or older. Findings and caveats that apply to the study as a whole: There was a strong correlation between observed TCR beta diversity and the percentage of naive T cells measured by flow cytometry. Estimates of total diversity based on one million sequenced T cells were regarded as lower bounds and as underestimates. Compared with the aged group, more naive CD4+ T cells, fewer expanded clones and increased TCR diversity were shown by the long-lived group, suggesting age selection. Conclusive comparison of naive and antigen-experienced compartments was prevented by the profiling of bulk unsorted PBMCs. The CMV infection status of donors was not known, potentially confounding age-related changes in expanded clonotypes. As age increased, observed TCR beta diversity per million T cells dropped in a roughly linear way, and a significant reduction was already evident by age 40.

Germline trimming: 3 bases from V, 8 bases from J; junction bases outside gene matches: 8. From its cysteine to its phenylalanine, the CDR3 spans 15 amino acids. Just CDR3 DNA is preserved here, 45 bases in frame from base 1. Concerning this clonotype itself: It has no known antigen specificity. Base qualities were left out, and no much larger clone turns up one base away.

The library was produced with 5' RACE. TCRdb names Illumina HiSeq 2500 as the instrument used. A second roughly 6 to 11 cycle PCR used a sample-barcoded 5' primer and a J-beta primer mix. Each TCR beta cDNA molecule received a unique molecular identifier from a template-switch 5' adaptor carrying 12 random nucleotides. Each sample yielded at least 3 million CDR3-containing paired-end reads. All of the RNA was converted into first-strand cDNA using the Mint cDNA synthesis kit, with a TRBC-specific oligonucleotide serving as the primer. After uracil-DNA glycosylase treatment, a first 18-cycle PCR used universal primers M1SS and BC2_uni_R on all cDNA. In the original analysis: Each sample was normalized by randomly selecting 1 million high-quality reads, each carrying a distinct molecular identifier. Reads with shared molecular identifiers were discarded instead of being binned into consensus sequences. MiTCR, set to a Q25 quality threshold and the strictest error-elimination algorithm, was used for CDR3 identification, clonotype clustering and error correction. A nonparametric unseen species model with Euler transformation was used to estimate a lower bound on total TCR beta diversity. TCRdb trimmed public reads at Q25 via fastp, called clones via MiXCR and kept in-frame beta chains. Identical CDR3 protein sequences are pooled into one entry, listed with their most common genes and DNA. It is TCRdb's table, rather than the study itself, that gives the V and J calls and clone size. The sample yields 1.2 million to 1.5 million distinct CDR3 sequences; roughly 59% were counted once. Of the sample, 5% to 7% is held by the ten largest clones.

The roughly 39 donors, aged 6 to 90 years, were systemically healthy Caucasian individuals from Russia. About 9.8 milliliters of peripheral blood were drawn from each donor into EDTA-treated Vacutainer tubes. Ficoll-Paque density-gradient centrifugation was used to isolate PBMCs, with at least 7 million obtained per sample. Trizol reagent was used to extract total RNA from the PBMCs, yielding at least 6 micrograms per sample. The percentages of naive CD45RAhigh/CD27high T cells were determined by flow cytometry on a PBMC aliquot from every donor. The origin of this receptor is a young man in good health. Sequencing was carried out using blood. The chain is made from TRBV12-3 or TRBV12-4 and TRBJ2-1; 9 bases in between match TRBD1. The bases are TGTGCCAGCAGTTTGGGGACAGGGAATACCGATGAGCAGTTCTTC. The encoded protein is CASSLGTGNTDEQFF.